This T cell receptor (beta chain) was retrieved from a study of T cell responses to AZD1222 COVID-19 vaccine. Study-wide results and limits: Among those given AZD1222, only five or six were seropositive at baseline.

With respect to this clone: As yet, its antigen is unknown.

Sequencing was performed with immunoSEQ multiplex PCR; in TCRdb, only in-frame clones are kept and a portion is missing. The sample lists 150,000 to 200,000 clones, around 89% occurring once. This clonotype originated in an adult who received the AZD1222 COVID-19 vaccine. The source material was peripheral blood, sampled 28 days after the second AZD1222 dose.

This CDR3 is CAWSVGGRGTGELFF. In DNA form, the CDR3 reads TGTGCCTGGAGTGTGGGTGGGAGAGGCACCGGGGAGCTGTTTTTT. V usage is TRBV30 and J usage is TRBJ2-2; a weak D match, TRBD2 (5 bases). Germline CDR1 reads GTSNPN; CDR2 reads SVGIG (reference sequence). Trimming removed 0 bases from V and 4 bases from J, with 12 bases in between. The CDR3 runs 15 residues.